This entry concerns a single T cell receptor (beta chain). The antigen is undetermined. Looked up from germline, CDR1 is KGHSH and CDR2 is LQKENI. V lost 8 bases to trimming and J lost 5 bases, with 13 bases between them. The CDR3 contains 13 residues. The method was immunoSEQ multiplex PCR; TCRdb's version includes in-frame clones alone and lacks a portion of them. The sample lists 150,000 to 200,000 clones, nearly 90% occurring once. The data stem from a study of cytomegalovirus exposure and HLA in healthy donors. Study-wide findings and caveats: The tendency of first-cohort TCR clusters to co-occur in the 120 validation repertoires was identified by a subsequent analysis.

The donors formed part of the roughly 110-subject validation cohort, distinct from the approximately 670-subject first cohort. Sequenced material: PBMCs. The rearrangement uses TRBV18 and TRBJ2-1; a possible D gene is TRBD1 (5 bases). This TCR was recovered from a man younger than 35 in good health and CMV-seropositive. The CDR3 nucleotides are TGTGCCAGCCAGGGAACTAACCACAATGAGCAGTTCTTC. It translates to CASQGTNHNEQFF.